A selection of T cell receptor beta chains follows, all from one sample in a study of molecular identifiers for immune sequencing clone quantification. In TCRdb, the PCR reads were re-called with MiXCR into one record per CDR3 protein. The data contain more than 450,000 distinct CDR3 sequences, 20% to 25% of them seen just once; the ten biggest clones take up about 0.78%. Input material: naive CD8+ T cells from blood, with Jurkat cell RNA spiked in. The source of these receptors is a human donor in good health. Some libraries in this study had Jurkat cell RNA spiked in. The CDR3 runs from the conserved cysteine through the conserved F or W. The order of the fields is CDR3 protein, CDR3 DNA, CDR3 length, V gene, clone size, D gene, J gene. A D gene is named only where the DNA matches it firmly. Clone size appears in some rows only: once, few, many, or a class for an expanded clone.

CASSANTEAFF,TGCGCCAGCAGCGCCAACACTGAAGCTTTCTTT,11,TRBV7-9,many,.,TRBJ1-1
CASSLEPGYSYNEQFF,TGTGCCAGCAGCTTAGAGCCAGGGTACTCCTACAATGAGCAGTTCTTC,16,TRBV11-2,.,.,TRBJ2-1
CASSFDRDSKDSGNTIYF,TGTGCCAGTAGCTTCGACAGGGACAGCAAGGACTCTGGAAACACCATATATTTT,18,TRBV19,few,TRBD1,TRBJ1-3
CASSKGRQVNQPQHF,TGTGCCAGCAGCAAAGGTCGACAGGTGAATCAGCCCCAGCATTTT,15,TRBV21-1,few,.,TRBJ1-5
CASSLEGSGDPNTGELFF,TGTGCCAGCAGCTTGGAGGGTAGCGGGGACCCGAACACCGGGGAGCTGTTTTTT,18,TRBV5-6,.,TRBD2,TRBJ2-2
CASSFDVGPRETQYF,TGTGCCAGCAGCTTTGATGTAGGGCCGAGGGAGACCCAGTACTTC,15,TRBV7-9,.,.,TRBJ2-5
CASSYGSGGTEAFF,TGTGCCAGCAGTTACGGCTCTGGGGGCACTGAAGCTTTCTTT,14,TRBV6-5,many,.,TRBJ1-1
CASSQEGAAPGFEQCF,TGTGCCAGCAGCCAAGAGGGGGCAGCCCCTGGGTTCGAGCAGTGCTTC,16,TRBV4-2,.,.,TRBJ2-7
CSAKRQGLWSTDTQYF,TGCAGTGCTAAGAGACAGGGACTGTGGAGCACAGATACGCAGTATTTT,16,TRBV20-1,few,.,TRBJ2-3
CASSYSDRGPQETQYF,TGTGCCAGCAGTTACTCGGACAGGGGGCCACAAGAGACCCAGTACTTC,16,TRBV6-5,.,TRBD1,TRBJ2-5
CASSMGTGRLYEQYF,TGTGCCAGTAGTATGGGGACAGGGCGTTTGTACGAGCAGTACTTC,15,TRBV19,few,TRBD1,TRBJ2-7
CASSLSTGSREQYF,TGTGCCAGCAGTTTATCCACAGGGTCTCGGGAGCAGTACTTC,14,TRBV27,many,.,TRBJ2-7
CASSPFYGDSPLHF,TGTGCCAGCAGCCCTTTCTACGGGGATTCACCCCTCCACTTT,14,TRBV14,many,.,TRBJ1-6
CASSLESGRRSEQYF,TGCGCCAGCAGCTTAGAATCGGGAAGGCGAAGCGAGCAGTACTTC,15,TRBV5-1,many,.,TRBJ2-7
CASSPLAHSYEQYF,TGTGCCAGCAGTCCCCTGGCCCACTCCTACGAGCAGTACTTC,14,TRBV12-3/TRBV12-4,few,.,TRBJ2-7
CAWSLGQGSNQPQHF,TGTGCCTGGAGTCTGGGACAGGGAAGCAATCAGCCCCAGCATTTT,15,TRBV30,.,TRBD1,TRBJ1-5
CASSQVRTGLDTQYF,TGCGCCAGCAGCCAAGTTAGGACGGGATTGGATACGCAGTATTTT,15,TRBV4-1,.,.,TRBJ2-3
CASSLGVVPYSGETQYF,TGTGCCAGCAGCTTAGGAGTAGTGCCCTATAGTGGAGAGACCCAGTACTTC,17,TRBV11-2,few,.,TRBJ2-5
CASSLDPGTVYEQYF,TGTGCCAGCAGCTTAGATCCCGGGACAGTCTACGAGCAGTACTTC,15,TRBV11-2,few,TRBD1,TRBJ2-7
CSAPGQSHYEQYF,TGCAGTGCTCCGGGACAGAGCCATTACGAGCAGTACTTC,13,TRBV20-1,few,TRBD1,TRBJ2-7
CASSPYGGGRGGTQYF,TGTGCCAGCAGCCCTTATGGGGGAGGTCGTGGAGGTACGCAGTATTTT,16,TRBV28,.,.,TRBJ2-3
CASSEWSGFSNQPQHF,TGTGCCAGCAGTGAATGGTCGGGTTTTAGCAATCAGCCCCAGCATTTT,16,TRBV6-1,many,.,TRBJ1-5
CASSLAGGFPEAFF,TGTGCCAGCAGCCTTGCAGGGGGGTTCCCTGAAGCTTTCTTT,14,TRBV3-1,many,TRBD1,TRBJ1-1
CASSLGTGYYEQYF,TGTGCCAGCAGTTTGGGGACAGGGTACTACGAGCAGTACTTC,14,TRBV27,many,TRBD1,TRBJ2-7
CASSLEGQGAGTQYF,TGTGCCAGCAGTCTGGAGGGACAGGGGGCTGGGACCCAGTACTTC,15,TRBV28,many,TRBD1,TRBJ2-5
CSAGTDSSGNTIYF,TGCAGTGCTGGGACGGATTCATCTGGAAACACCATATATTTT,14,TRBV20-1,few,.,TRBJ1-3
CASSQGLGFQDRNQPQHF,TGCGCCAGCAGCCAAGGTTTGGGGTTTCAAGATCGCAATCAGCCCCAGCATTTT,18,TRBV4-1,.,.,TRBJ1-5
CSARENGGGPDTQYF,TGCAGTGCTAGAGAGAATGGGGGGGGGCCTGATACGCAGTATTTT,15,TRBV20-1,few,.,TRBJ2-3
CASSPRTLKNIQYF,TGTGCCAGCAGTCCGAGGACGCTTAAAAACATTCAGTACTTC,14,TRBV28,many,.,TRBJ2-4
CATSRDLQGVNTGELFF,TGTGCCACCAGCAGAGATTTGCAGGGAGTAAACACCGGGGAGCTGTTTTTT,17,TRBV15,many,.,TRBJ2-2
CASSQDWYSSGNTIYF,TGCGCCAGCAGCCAAGATTGGTACAGCTCTGGAAACACCATATATTTT,16,TRBV4-3,many,.,TRBJ1-3